The rows below give T cell receptor beta chains drawn from one sample of a study of T cell responses to AZD1222 COVID-19 vaccine. Sequencing used immunoSEQ multiplex PCR; TCRdb keeps in-frame clones, though not all of them. The sample records approximately 190,000 clones, over 80% being singletons. Sample: peripheral blood, taken on day 0 of MenACWY control vaccination. Receptor source: an adult in good health. The CDR3 runs from the conserved cysteine through the conserved F or W. The D gene is left open where the match is weak. Rows give clone size only sometimes, using once, few, many, or a class for an expanded clone.

d_gene: TRBD1; abundance: -; v_gene: TRBV13; j_gene: TRBJ1-4; CDR3aa: CASSIGQGGEKLFF; CDR3nt: TGTGCCAGCAGCATCGGACAGGGAGGGGAAAAACTGTTTTTT
d_gene: -; abundance: -; v_gene: TRBV18; j_gene: TRBJ2-7; CDR3aa: CASSPANSVHSYEQYF; CDR3nt: TGTGCCAGCTCACCAGCGAACTCCGTCCACTCCTACGAGCAGTACTTC
d_gene: -; abundance: -; v_gene: TRBV19; j_gene: TRBJ2-3; CDR3aa: CASSDSKPNTQYF; CDR3nt: TGTGCCAGTAGTGACTCAAAGCCGAATACGCAGTATTTT
d_gene: -; abundance: -; v_gene: TRBV5-1; j_gene: TRBJ1-1; CDR3aa: CASSLAFREMNTEAFF; CDR3nt: TGCGCCAGCAGCTTGGCCTTCCGGGAAATGAACACTGAAGCTTTCTTT
d_gene: -; abundance: -; v_gene: TRBV5-8; j_gene: TRBJ1-6; CDR3aa: CASSGRSYSPLHF; CDR3nt: TGTGCCAGCAGCGGGAGAAGTTACTCACCCCTCCACTTT
d_gene: -; abundance: -; v_gene: TRBV18; j_gene: TRBJ1-1; CDR3aa: CASSPKRQIEAFF; CDR3nt: TGTGCCAGCTCACCGAAGAGGCAGATTGAAGCTTTCTTT
d_gene: TRBD1; abundance: -; v_gene: TRBV9; j_gene: TRBJ2-7; CDR3aa: CASSAAGTGYHEQYF; CDR3nt: TGTGCCAGCAGCGCCGCCGGGACAGGGTACCACGAGCAGTACTTC
d_gene: -; abundance: -; v_gene: TRBV5-1; j_gene: TRBJ1-2; CDR3aa: CASSLDSGLSGGGYTF; CDR3nt: TGCGCCAGCAGCTTGGATTCAGGCCTATCGGGGGGCGGCTACACCTTC
d_gene: -; abundance: -; v_gene: TRBV29-1; j_gene: TRBJ1-3; CDR3aa: CSVIGGDFGNTIYF; CDR3nt: TGCAGCGTGATTGGCGGTGACTTTGGAAACACCATATATTTT
d_gene: -; abundance: -; v_gene: TRBV7-9; j_gene: TRBJ1-2; CDR3aa: CASSLGVPGIYGYTF; CDR3nt: TGTGCCAGCAGCTTAGGTGTGCCGGGCATCTATGGCTACACCTTC
d_gene: -; abundance: -; v_gene: TRBV11-2; j_gene: TRBJ1-3; CDR3aa: CASSSPQGTSGENTIYF; CDR3nt: TGTGCCAGCAGCTCTCCCCAGGGGACCTCTGGAGAAAACACCATATATTTT
d_gene: TRBD2; abundance: -; v_gene: TRBV3-1/TRBV3-2; j_gene: TRBJ2-7; CDR3aa: CASSPRPASGNYEQYF; CDR3nt: TGTGCCAGCAGCCCCCGCCCCGCTAGCGGTAACTACGAGCAGTACTTC
d_gene: -; abundance: -; v_gene: TRBV27; j_gene: TRBJ2-7; CDR3aa: CASISGADSYEQYF; CDR3nt: TGTGCCAGCATCTCGGGAGCAGACTCCTACGAGCAGTACTTC
d_gene: -; abundance: -; v_gene: TRBV30; j_gene: TRBJ1-2; CDR3aa: CAWSGTLGGYTF; CDR3nt: TGTGCCTGGAGTGGGACGTTGGGGGGCTACACCTTC
d_gene: TRBD1; abundance: -; v_gene: TRBV5-4; j_gene: TRBJ1-2; CDR3aa: CASSLAQGAGYGYTF; CDR3nt: TGTGCCAGCAGCTTGGCCCAGGGGGCGGGCTATGGCTACACCTTC
d_gene: -; abundance: -; v_gene: TRBV5-8; j_gene: TRBJ1-4; CDR3aa: CASSWPRGPANEKLFF; CDR3nt: TGTGCCAGCAGCTGGCCTAGGGGTCCGGCTAATGAAAAACTGTTTTTT
d_gene: TRBD2; abundance: -; v_gene: TRBV27; j_gene: TRBJ2-7; CDR3aa: CASRGLAGGGYEQYF; CDR3nt: TGTGCCAGCAGGGGACTAGCGGGAGGTGGCTACGAGCAGTACTTC
d_gene: TRBD1; abundance: -; v_gene: TRBV28; j_gene: TRBJ1-2; CDR3aa: CASSLGQGGGYTF; CDR3nt: TGTGCCAGCAGTTTAGGACAGGGAGGTGGCTACACCTTC
d_gene: TRBD2; abundance: once; v_gene: TRBV29-1; j_gene: TRBJ2-2; CDR3aa: CSVTSGSVTGELFF; CDR3nt: TGCAGCGTGACTAGCGGGAGTGTCACCGGGGAGCTGTTTTTT
d_gene: TRBD1; abundance: -; v_gene: TRBV6-5; j_gene: TRBJ1-2; CDR3aa: CASSYDRERGYTF; CDR3nt: TGTGCCAGCAGTTACGACAGGGAGCGTGGCTACACCTTC
d_gene: -; abundance: -; v_gene: TRBV4-1; j_gene: TRBJ2-7; CDR3aa: CASSQGDWGSRREQYF; CDR3nt: TGCGCCAGCAGCCAAGGGGATTGGGGTAGCCGGCGAGAGCAGTACTTC
d_gene: -; abundance: -; v_gene: TRBV4-2; j_gene: TRBJ2-3; CDR3aa: CASSQEARGPTDTQYF; CDR3nt: TGTGCCAGCAGCCAAGAAGCCAGGGGACCCACAGATACGCAGTATTTT
d_gene: -; abundance: -; v_gene: TRBV5-4; j_gene: TRBJ2-5; CDR3aa: CASSAGGTNQETQYF; CDR3nt: TGTGCCAGCAGCGCCGGGGGAACCAACCAAGAGACCCAGTACTTC
d_gene: -; abundance: -; v_gene: TRBV9; j_gene: TRBJ1-1; CDR3aa: CASRPGRSSNTEAFF; CDR3nt: TGTGCCAGCAGACCTGGGAGGTCCTCGAACACTGAAGCTTTCTTT
d_gene: -; abundance: -; v_gene: TRBV4-2; j_gene: TRBJ1-3; CDR3aa: CASSQAAASSGNTIYF; CDR3nt: TGTGCCAGCAGCCAAGCGGCGGCCAGCTCTGGAAACACCATATATTTT
d_gene: TRBD2; abundance: few; v_gene: TRBV9; j_gene: TRBJ2-1; CDR3aa: CASSEPGGGSSYNEQFF; CDR3nt: TGTGCCAGCAGCGAACCGGGGGGAGGGAGCTCCTACAATGAGCAGTTCTTC
d_gene: TRBD2; abundance: -; v_gene: TRBV6-5; j_gene: TRBJ2-2; CDR3aa: CAIAGVNTGELFF; CDR3nt: TGTGCCATTGCGGGAGTTAACACCGGGGAGCTGTTTTTT
d_gene: TRBD1; abundance: -; v_gene: TRBV27; j_gene: TRBJ1-2; CDR3aa: CASSRQIQGANYGYTF; CDR3nt: TGTGCCAGCTCCCGTCAGATACAGGGGGCGAACTATGGCTACACCTTC
d_gene: -; abundance: -; v_gene: TRBV7-2; j_gene: TRBJ1-2; CDR3aa: CASRPGSEGNYGYTF; CDR3nt: TGTGCCAGCAGACCAGGGTCGGAGGGAAACTATGGCTACACCTTC
d_gene: -; abundance: -; v_gene: TRBV19; j_gene: TRBJ2-7; CDR3aa: CASSAQVPYEQYF; CDR3nt: TGTGCCAGTAGTGCCCAGGTTCCCTACGAGCAGTACTTC
d_gene: -; abundance: -; v_gene: TRBV29-1; j_gene: TRBJ1-4; CDR3aa: CSVEDTPEKLFF; CDR3nt: TGCAGCGTTGAAGATACCCCTGAAAAACTGTTTTTT
d_gene: -; abundance: -; v_gene: TRBV18; j_gene: TRBJ2-7; CDR3aa: CASSGTDTYEQYF; CDR3nt: TGTGCCAGCTCCGGGACTGACACCTACGAGCAGTACTTC